What follows is one T cell receptor (beta chain) and its context. The antigen remains undetermined. This specimen belongs to a study of T cells after yellow fever vaccination. Notes on the study in general: Contaminating bulk clonotypes could be abundant in FACS-sorted repertoires. Relatively few clonotypes were ones that appeared in both CD4 and CD8 compartments. Reappearance after the booster was seen for most primary-vaccination clones, at around 95% CD4 and less than 90% CD8.

V lost 6 bases to trimming and J lost 0 bases, with 11 bases between them. The CDR3 totals 14 residues. They built TCR cDNA with 5'RACE template switching, a step that put in a universal primer site and UMIs. TCRdb recomputed calls from the 5' RACE reads with MiXCR, one row per CDR3 protein. The sample yields hundreds of thousands of distinct CDR3 sequences, roughly 4% seen once. Sequenced material: PBMCs, taken on the day of the yellow fever booster vaccination. The sequence derives from a man younger than 35 who received the YFV17D yellow fever vaccine. The J gene is TRBJ1-1, the V gene TRBV12-3 or TRBV12-4; D gene ambiguous. The CDR3 nucleotides read TGTGCCAGCAGAAGACGGTTTATGAACACTGAAGCTTTCTTT. Translation: CASRRRFMNTEAFF.